These 12 T cell receptor beta chains were all obtained from the same sample, sequenced in a study of Graves' ophthalmopathy and Graves' hyperthyroidism. RNA transcripts provided the template for amplifying TCR beta CDR3 regions. The first-round RT-PCR employed HTBI primers together with the Qiagen OneStep RT-PCR kit. A multiplex PCR was then performed as the second round. TCRdb processed the multiplex PCR reads anew with MiXCR; each CDR3 protein has one entry. This table holds around 590,000 distinct CDR3 sequences, 35% to 40% found once. What was sequenced was peripheral blood or thyroid tissue (not recorded which). The receptors shown here come from an adult man with Graves' hyperthyroidism.

As to this clonotype: One junction end disagrees with the germline gene, perhaps due to a read error. This rearrangement joins TRBV7-3 to TRBJ2-7; 10 bases align to TRBD1. Germline V gene lookup returns CDR1 SGHTA and CDR2 FQGTGA. This CDR3 region has 16 residues. CDR3 sequence (DNA): TGTGCCAGCTGCTTTATAGGGGGACAGGGGTGCAATGAGCAGTACTTC. This gives the protein CASCFIGGQGCNEQYF. Full variable domain (missing parts from reference TRBV7-3 and TRBJ2-7): GAGVSQTPSNKVTEKGKYVELRCDPISGHTALYWYRQSLGQGPEFLIYFQGTGAADDSGLPNDRFFAVRPEGSVSTLKIQRTERGDSAVYLCASCFIGGQGCNEQYFGPGTRLTVT.

The table lists this clonotype with many counts. CDR3 protein: CASSEGAVKDGEQYF. Here the CDR3 DNA reads TGTGCCAGCAGTGAAGGGGCGGTCAAAGATGGCGAGCAGTACTTC. V and J are TRBV25-1 and TRBJ2-7; tentative D call: TRBD1 (5 bases). CDR3 size: 15 residues. Germline CDR1 MGHDK, CDR2 SYGVNS. Trimming left V 2 bases short and J 6 bases short, with 17 bases between.

This clonotype appeared many times. The junction departs from the called germline gene at one end, perhaps through a read error. J is TRBJ1-1 and V is TRBV7-9, with 11 bases fitting TRBD1. The CDR3 contains 17 residues. Germline V gene data show CDR1 as SEHNR and CDR2 as FQNEAQ (reference sequence). CDR3 sequence: CASSLRTGGYVNTEAFF. CDR3 DNA sequence: TGCGCCAGCAGCTTGAGGACAGGGGGCTATGTAAACACTGAAGCTTTCTTT.

This clonotype has ten or more counts. This sequence joins TRBV6-5 and TRBJ1-1; D unresolved. CDR1 is MNHEY, CDR2 SVGAGI, per germline. With 4 bases removed from V and 0 bases from J, the gap between germline ends came to 6 bases. CDR3 length equals 13 residues. In DNA, the CDR3 is TGTGCCAGCAGTTCCAGTTTGAACACTGAAGCTTTCTTT. Encoded protein: CASSSSLNTEAFF.

The table lists this clonotype with many counts. The rearrangement joins TRBV20-1 to TRBJ2-7, with D hard to call. Trimming cost V 3 bases and J 3 bases, with 12 bases left between them. The CDR3 runs 13 residues. The V gene's germline CDR1 is DFQATT and CDR2 SNEGSKA (reference sequence). The CDR3 DNA is TGCAGTGCTAGTCGGATGTTCGGCTACGAGCAGTACTTC. Its protein is CSASRMFGYEQYF.

This chain connects TRBV7-2 to TRBJ2-7; possible D gene TRBD2, 6 bases. This CDR3 spans 14 amino acids. In germline, CDR1 is SGHTA, CDR2 FQGNSA. Trimming took 1 base from V and 5 from J, leaving 12 bases between them. Here the CDR3 reads CASSLVREEDEQYF. CDR3 DNA: TGTGCCAGCAGCTTAGTAAGGGAGGAGGACGAGCAGTACTTC. The full variable domain, its missing parts supplied by reference TRBV7-2 and TRBJ2-7, is GAGVSQSPSNKVTEKGKDVELRCDPISGHTALYWYRQSLGQGLEFLIYFQGNSAPDKSGLPSDRFSAERTGGSVSTLTIQRTQQEDSAVYLCASSLVREEDEQYFGPGTRLTVT.

The table lists this clonotype with many counts. V usage is TRBV7-6 and J usage is TRBJ2-5; the D gene is possibly TRBD2 (6 bases). Trimming removed 6 bases from V and 3 bases from J, with 14 bases in between. The CDR3 length is 14 residues. Germline assignment: CDR1 SGHVS and CDR2 FNYEAQ. The CDR3 is CASSPSREKETQYF. CDR3 coding DNA: TGTGCCAGCAGTCCTTCTCGGGAGAAAGAGACCCAGTACTTC.

A note on this clonotype: The germline gene is not matched at one end of the junction; a read error may be the cause. The chain couples TRBV7-9 to TRBJ1-2; TRBD1 is a possible D gene (5 bases). The CDR3 length is 11 residues. CDR1 and CDR2 from the germline V gene are SEHNR and FQNEAQ (reference sequence). For the CDR3, the DNA is TGTGCCAGCAGCTTAGAGGGGCTCTGGGCCTTC. It codes for CASSLEGLWAF.

This clonotype was seen a few times. The chain couples TRBV6-5 to TRBJ1-1, with a tentative D call TRBD1 (6 bases). In germline, CDR1 is MNHEY, CDR2 SVGAGI. Trimming pared 8 bases from V and 3 bases from J, leaving 19 bases between. CDR3 length: 15 amino acids. The CDR3 spells CASLSGQRIYTEAFF. CDR3 in DNA: TGTGCCAGCCTATCCGGACAGCGGATTTACACTGAAGCTTTCTTT.

A remark on this clonotype: Being one base from a much bigger clone, this may be a read error. This rearrangement joins TRBV4-1 to TRBJ2-7, with 11 bases identical to TRBD2. V trimming: 4 bases; J trimming: 0 bases; junction bases outside the gene matches: 8. CDR3 length: 17 amino acids. Looked up from germline, CDR1 is MGHRA and CDR2 is YSYEKL. CDR3 coding DNA: TGCGCCAGCAGCCTTAGCCAAACTAGCGGGAGCTCCTACGAGCAGTACTTC. This gives the protein CASSLSQTSGSSYEQYF.

This CDR3 reads CASSHDGGATGGYTF. CDR3 in DNA: TGTGCCAGCAGCCACGACGGGGGCGCAACGGGAGGCTACACCTTC. The chain has TRBV16 and TRBJ1-2; D might be TRBD1 (6 bases). The V and J ends lost 3 bases and 8 bases respectively, with 19 bases between them. The CDR3 consists of 15 residues. The V gene's germline CDR1 is KGHSY and CDR2 FQNENV.

This clonotype was found many times. The chain recombines TRBV9 with TRBJ2-5; D is uncertain. The V gene's germline CDR1 is SGDLS and CDR2 YYNGEE. Trimming pared 2 bases from V and 2 bases from J, leaving 10 bases between. This CDR3 is 14 amino acids long. The CDR3: CASSVQGHQETQYF. The CDR3 DNA reads as TGTGCCAGCAGCGTGCAAGGTCATCAAGAGACCCAGTACTTC.